The 4 T cell receptor beta chains below were found in one sample sequenced in a study of human T cells and chemical hapten exposure. This sample's time point: pre-sensitization, week 0. Indicated treatment: therapeutic diphenylcyclopropenone sensitization with weekly scalp DPC. TCRdb redid the calling of the RACE reads with MiXCR, one entry per CDR3 protein. The sample carries roughly 38,000 distinct CDR3 sequences, about 7.6% recorded once. The sample consisted of whole blood, taken in connection with sensitization to the hapten diphenylcyclopropenone (DPC). The receptors were gathered from a woman aged 45-59 years with alopecia areata. Some clones in this sample may be carry-over from other donors' samples.

This clonotype was observed at least ten times. The chain combines TRBV28 with TRBJ1-2, with D uncertain. The CDR3 loop spans 11 amino acids. Germline lookup yields CDR1 MDHEN and CDR2 SYDVKM. V lost 6 bases to trimming and J lost 8 bases, with 10 bases between them. CDR3 loop: CASRDYVGYTF. Written as DNA, the CDR3 is TGTGCCAGCAGGGACTATGTAGGCTACACCTTC.

This clonotype was counted many times. V gene TRBV20-1 combines with J gene TRBJ1-6, with D perhaps TRBD1 (6 bases). Trimming pared 5 bases from V and 10 bases from J, leaving 15 bases between. The CDR3 has 13 residues. Germline assignment: CDR1 DFQATT and CDR2 SNEGSKA (reference sequence). Here the CDR3 DNA reads TGCAGTGCTCTTCTGGGGGCAGACTCACCCCTCCACTTT. Amino acid sequence: CSALLGADSPLHF.

This clonotype was seen at least ten times. CDR3 DNA sequence: TGTGCCAGCAGCGGGACGAACACCGGGGAGCTGTTTTTT. This encodes CASSGTNTGELFF. The chain employs TRBV11-3 and TRBJ2-2, with unresolved D. Per the germline V gene, CDR1 is SGHNT and CDR2 is YENEEA. The CDR3 spans 13 residues. V was clipped by 5 bases and J by 0 bases, with 4 bases between them.

This sequence joins TRBV7-9 and TRBJ1-1; D uncertain. Deletions cut 5 bases from V and 8 bases from J, with 9 bases between. The CDR3 consists of 11 residues. CDR1 SEHNR and CDR2 FQNEAQ come from the germline V gene (reference sequence). CDR3 amino acids: CASSPQREAFF. CDR3 sequence (DNA): TGTGCCAGCAGCCCACAGAGAGAAGCTTTCTTT. Based on the CDR3 plus reference TRBV7-9 and TRBJ1-1, the full variable domain is DTGVSQNPRHKITKRGQNVTFRCDPISEHNRLYWYRQTLGQGPEFLTYFQNEAQLEKSRLLSDRFSAERPKGSFSTLEIQRTEQGDSAMYLCASSPQREAFFGQGTRLTVV.